The 20 T cell receptor beta chains reported below all come from one sample, sequenced in a study of blood T cell repertoires in COVID-19. This table comes from immunoSEQ multiplex PCR, and its TCRdb copy is limited to in-frame clones, with some not included. The sample has 200,000 to 250,000 clones, 80% to 85% seen once; the top ten hold 7% to 10%. What was sequenced was peripheral blood. Receptors were obtained from an elderly woman with COVID-19, enrolled during active disease.

This clone has only one observation. The gene calls are TRBV6-5 and TRBJ1-1, with a tentative D call TRBD1 (6 bases). From germline, CDR1 is MNHEY and CDR2 SVGAGI. This CDR3 spans 14 amino acids. V lost 5 bases, J lost 1 base, and 11 bases lay in between. CDR3 region: CASSRLQGNTEAFF. The CDR3 DNA follows: TGTGCCAGCAGTCGACTACAGGGGAACACTGAAGCTTTCTTT.

The chain is built from TRBV5-4 and TRBJ1-1; D is unclear. The ends were cut back, 0 bases at V and 7 bases at J, with 10 bases in the middle. Germline CDR1 reads SGHNT; CDR2 reads YYREEE (reference sequence). The CDR3 has 13 amino acids. The chain's CDR3 is CASSLAGAREAFF. The DNA of the CDR3 is TGTGCCAGCAGCTTGGCCGGTGCGCGTGAAGCTTTCTTT.

The V and J genes are TRBV4-1 and TRBJ1-5; D ambiguous. Germline V gene lookup returns CDR1 MGHRA and CDR2 YSYEKL. This CDR3 comprises 15 residues. Deletions cut 4 bases from V and 0 bases from J, with 10 bases between. The CDR3 protein is CASSRTRDSNQPQHF. The CDR3 region has the DNA TGCGCCAGCAGCCGCACTAGGGATAGCAATCAGCCCCAGCATTTT.

V gene TRBV27 combines with J gene TRBJ2-1; a weak D match, TRBD2 (5 bases). Germline-derived CDR1 and CDR2 are MNHEY and SMNVEV (reference sequence). There are 15 residues in the CDR3. Trimming shortened V by 4 bases and J by 2 bases, and 12 bases separated the two germline ends. DNA of the CDR3: TGTGCCAGCAGTTCCCCCTCGGGGACCTACAATGAGCAGTTCTTC. This sequence encodes CASSSPSGTYNEQFF.

This clone was found a few times. V and J are TRBV7-3 and TRBJ2-3; 8 bases are shared with TRBD2. The germline V gene has CDR1 SGHTA and CDR2 FQGTGA. V shed 1 base, J shed 2 bases, and the junction held 8 bases outside the gene matches. There are 17 residues in the CDR3. CDR3 residues: CASSLNFGGGLTDTQYF. In DNA form, the CDR3 reads TGTGCCAGCAGCTTAAATTTCGGCGGGGGGCTCACAGATACGCAGTATTTT.

Notes on this clone: The junction differs from germline at one of its ends, possibly a read error. The chain employs TRBV30 and TRBJ1-2, with D unresolved. The CDR3 consists of 10 residues. Looked up from germline, CDR1 is GTSNPN and CDR2 is SVGIG (reference sequence). The DNA for the CDR3 is TGTGCCTGGCTTACAGTGCAAATTATCTTC. It specifies CAWLTVQIIF.

In its sample, this clone was seen once. The chain has TRBV7-2 and TRBJ2-2, with D possibly TRBD2 on 5 matching bases. Trimming pared 5 bases from V and 6 bases from J, leaving 7 bases between. Germline loops: CDR1 SGHTA, CDR2 FQGNSA. The CDR3 contains 12 residues. CDR3 residues: CASSRRAGELFF. Written as DNA, the CDR3 is TGTGCCAGCAGCCGGCGGGCCGGGGAGCTGTTTTTT.

This chain uses TRBV5-6 with TRBJ2-1; 10 bases agree with TRBD2. CDR1 is SGHDT and CDR2 is YYEEEE in the germline V gene. Trimming at V came to 2 bases and at J to 5 bases, leaving 4 bases not matched to a gene. The CDR3 is 15 residues long. This CDR3 is CASSFLAGVNNEQFF. Written as DNA, the CDR3 is TGTGCCAGCAGCTTCCTAGCGGGAGTTAACAATGAGCAGTTCTTC.

The rearrangement uses TRBV7-9 and TRBJ2-1; 9 bases map to TRBD1. With 5 bases clipped from V and 5 bases from J, the junction kept 4 bases outside the gene matches. CDR3 length equals 14 residues. Germline V gene sequence: CDR1 SEHNR, CDR2 FQNEAQ (reference sequence). In DNA form, the CDR3 reads TGTGCCAGCAGCCAGGGACAGGGCGACAATGAGCAGTTCTTC. Its translation: CASSQGQGDNEQFF.

This sequence joins TRBV24-1 and TRBJ2-5; D perhaps matches TRBD1 (6 bases). Trimming left V 4 bases short and J 2 bases short, with 16 bases between. The CDR3 is 16 amino acids. Germline CDR1 reads KGHDR; CDR2 reads SFDVKD. CDR3: CATSDPPSTGQETQYF. The DNA for the CDR3 is TGTGCCACCAGTGACCCCCCCTCCACAGGGCAAGAGACCCAGTACTTC.

Details on this clone: This same CDR3 is encoded by further DNA sequences in the sample. The rearrangement uses TRBV7-2 and TRBJ2-1; D uncertain. This CDR3 spans 13 amino acids. The V gene's germline CDR1 is SGHTA and CDR2 FQGNSA. The V and J ends lost 1 base and 4 bases respectively, with 5 bases between them. For the CDR3, the DNA is TGTGCCAGCAGCTTAGGACTTTACAATGAGCAGTTCTTC. It is translated as CASSLGLYNEQFF.

In this sample, this clone turned up a few times. This rearrangement joins TRBV27 to TRBJ2-3; 11 positions match TRBD1. Germline CDR1 reads MNHEY; CDR2 reads SMNVEV (reference sequence). After removal of 9 bases from V and 3 bases from J, the junction contained 5 bases not matched to a gene. There are 14 residues in the CDR3. In nucleotides, the CDR3 is TGTGCCAGTAGGACAGGGGGCTGGACAGATACGCAGTATTTT. Amino acids: CASRTGGWTDTQYF.

This rearrangement joins TRBV5-4 to TRBJ2-7, with 8 bases fitting TRBD2. The CDR3 contains 16 residues. Germline CDR1 and CDR2: SGHNT and YYREEE (reference sequence). V gave up 4 bases and J gave up 2 bases; unmatched junction bases: 11. The CDR3 reads CASSPGGERGTYEQYF. The CDR3 region has the DNA TGTGCCAGCAGCCCTGGTGGGGAGCGGGGGACCTACGAGCAGTACTTC.

The chain recombines TRBV30 with TRBJ1-2; D remains ambiguous. This CDR3 contains 11 residues. Trimming took off 3 bases at V and 2 bases at J, with 4 bases between the two ends. Germline CDR1 GTSNPN, CDR2 SVGIG (reference sequence). The CDR3 loop reads CAWRQNYGYTF. The CDR3 nucleotides are TGTGCCTGGAGACAGAACTATGGCTACACCTTC.

The rearrangement joins TRBV12-5 to TRBJ1-6; no clear D. Germline V lookup: CDR1 LGHNT, CDR2 FRNRAP. V was clipped by 7 bases and J by 9 bases, with 13 bases between them. The CDR3 totals 13 residues. The CDR3 region is CASVHNPGSPLHF. In nucleotides, the CDR3 is TGTGCTAGTGTACATAATCCGGGTTCACCCCTCCACTTT.

The chain employs TRBV5-1 and TRBJ2-7; tentatively, D is TRBD2 (6 bases). CDR3 length: 16 residues. Trimming stripped 2 bases from V and 6 bases from J, with 21 bases between. Per the germline V gene, CDR1 is SGHRS and CDR2 is YFSETQ. The CDR3 protein is CASSLQAPGLGLEQYF. CDR3 nucleotide sequence: TGCGCCAGCAGCTTACAAGCGCCGGGTCTGGGACTCGAGCAGTACTTC.

The CDR3 nucleotides are TGCAGTGCTAGTCGACAGACCTTGAACACTGAAGCTTTCTTT. Translated, it gives CSASRQTLNTEAFF. The V call is TRBV20-1, the J call TRBJ1-1, with a tentative D call TRBD1 (5 bases). Germline V gene lookup returns CDR1 DFQATT and CDR2 SNEGSKA (reference sequence). The germline V and J ends were trimmed by 3 bases and 0 bases, with 11 bases remaining between them. The CDR3 spans 14 residues.

The chain combines TRBV7-9 with TRBJ2-1; TRBD2 matches 7 bases. This CDR3 spans 15 amino acids. With 1 base clipped from V and 8 bases from J, the junction kept 8 bases outside the gene matches. The germline gives CDR1 SEHNR, CDR2 FQNEAQ (reference sequence). The CDR3 is CASSLVAGASHEQFF. In nucleotides, the CDR3 is TGTGCCAGCAGCTTAGTGGCGGGAGCAAGCCATGAGCAGTTCTTC.

V is TRBV7-2 and J is TRBJ2-1, with TRBD1 identical over 8 bases. V gave up 5 bases and J gave up 3 bases; unmatched junction bases: 6. The CDR3 runs to 15 residues. CDR1 is SGHTA, CDR2 FQGNSA, per germline. CDR3 region: CASSGPGTGYNEQFF. The CDR3 DNA reads TGTGCCAGCAGCGGACCCGGGACAGGCTACAATGAGCAGTTCTTC.

The CDR3 bases are TGTGCCAGCAGTTACTCTCTAGGGGTAGGCACTGAAGCTTTCTTT. It codes for CASSYSLGVGTEAFF. The chain employs TRBV6-6 and TRBJ1-1, with D possibly matching TRBD1 (5 bases). Trimming removed 0 bases from V and 4 bases from J, with 12 bases in between. Per germline, CDR1 MNHNY and CDR2 SVGAGI (reference sequence). The CDR3 consists of 15 residues.